What follows is one T cell receptor beta chain and its context. These data originate in a study of blood T cell repertoires in COVID-19. The overall study: Sites in the United States, Italy and Spain provided acute and convalescent COVID-19 samples. From T cells, B-cell-depleted T cells, or PBMCs came the material, which was cDNA or gDNA.

In the study's own analysis: The authors estimated nucleated cell counts from reference gene primer amplification. Profiling relied on immunoSEQ multiplex PCR, and the TCRdb table lists in-frame clones only, not all of them. D and trimming were read from the DNA, whereas the V and J calls and clone size are those reported in that table. The sample contains around 26,000 clones, more than 85% of which appear only once. V gave up 6 bases and J gave up 10 bases; unmatched junction bases: 3. This CDR3 spans 11 amino acids. Per germline, CDR1 WNHNN and CDR2 SYGVQD (reference sequence). The source material was peripheral blood. This chain uses TRBV10-1 with TRBJ1-1; TRBD1 matches 9 bases. The origin of this receptor is a human donor in a cohort sampled during active COVID-19. Written as DNA, the CDR3 is TGCGCCAGCAGGGGACAGGGACCAGCTTTCTTT. Translated, it gives CASRGQGPAFF.